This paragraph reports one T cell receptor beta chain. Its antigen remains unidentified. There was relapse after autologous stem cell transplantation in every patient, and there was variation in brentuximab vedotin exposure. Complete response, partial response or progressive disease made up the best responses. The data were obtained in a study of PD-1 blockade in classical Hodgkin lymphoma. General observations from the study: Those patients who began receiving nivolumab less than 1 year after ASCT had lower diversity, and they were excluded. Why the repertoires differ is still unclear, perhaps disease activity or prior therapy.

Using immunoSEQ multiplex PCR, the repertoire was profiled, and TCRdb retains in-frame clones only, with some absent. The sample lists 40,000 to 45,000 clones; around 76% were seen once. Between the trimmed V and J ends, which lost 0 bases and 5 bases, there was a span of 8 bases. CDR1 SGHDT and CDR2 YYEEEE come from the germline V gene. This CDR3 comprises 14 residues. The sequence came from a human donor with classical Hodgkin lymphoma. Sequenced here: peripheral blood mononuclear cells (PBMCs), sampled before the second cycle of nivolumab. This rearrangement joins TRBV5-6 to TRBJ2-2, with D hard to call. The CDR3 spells CASSLGLLTGELFF. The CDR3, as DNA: TGTGCCAGCAGCTTGGGACTTCTGACCGGGGAGCTGTTTTTT.